The 27 T cell receptor beta chains below all came from one sample that was sequenced in a study of T cells after yellow fever vaccination. MiXCR, run by TCRdb on the 5' RACE reads, gives a single entry per CDR3 protein. Found here are 350,000 to 550,000 distinct CDR3 sequences, around 20% of them singletons; the top ten hold about a sixth. The specimen comprised PBMCs, sampled before the yellow fever booster vaccination. The receptors derive from a man aged 18 to 29 who received the YFV17D yellow fever vaccine.

This clonotype has more than one count but fewer than ten. V usage is TRBV20-1 and J usage is TRBJ2-3, with 8 positions matching TRBD2. The CDR3 is 14 amino acids. After removal of 5 bases from V and 4 bases from J, the junction contained 8 bases not matched to a gene. In germline, CDR1 is DFQATT, CDR2 SNEGSKA (reference sequence). CDR3 amino acids: CSARLSGAPDTQYF. The CDR3 DNA is TGCAGTGCTCGTCTTAGCGGGGCCCCAGATACGCAGTATTTT.

V is TRBV6-5 and J is TRBJ1-6; D is unclear. Germline V gene sequence: CDR1 MNHEY, CDR2 SVGAGI. The CDR3 runs 15 residues. Between the trimmed V and J ends, which lost 5 bases and 9 bases, there was a span of 17 bases. The CDR3 protein is CASSRDPDPGSPLHF. The DNA of the CDR3 is TGTGCCAGCAGTCGAGACCCAGATCCAGGTTCACCCCTCCACTTT.

This clonotype turned up a few times. The J gene is TRBJ2-7, the V gene TRBV5-1, with unresolved D. CDR1 SGHRS and CDR2 YFSETQ come from the germline V gene. Trimming removed 0 bases at V and 4 bases at J, with 8 bases between. This CDR3 region has 13 residues. The CDR3 region is CASSLEDRYEQYF. CDR3 nucleotides: TGCGCCAGCAGCTTGGAGGATAGGTACGAGCAGTACTTC.

This clonotype was seen only a few times. The chain recombines TRBV20-1 with TRBJ1-5, with a tentative D call TRBD1 (6 bases). Trimming removed 1 base at V and 0 bases at J, with 7 bases between. Germline V gene lookup returns CDR1 DFQATT and CDR2 SNEGSKA (reference sequence). The length of the CDR3 is 14 residues. CDR3 sequence reads: CSARAGDSNQPQHF. In DNA form, the CDR3 reads TGCAGTGCTAGAGCAGGGGATAGCAATCAGCCCCAGCATTTT.

This clonotype has a handful of counts. The V gene is TRBV20-1, the J gene TRBJ1-1; a possible D gene is TRBD1 (5 bases). The CDR3 spans 14 residues. Germline assignment: CDR1 DFQATT and CDR2 SNEGSKA (reference sequence). Deletions cut 6 bases from V and 4 bases from J, with 18 bases between. CDR3 region: CSAPTPGRGTEAFF. CDR3 in DNA: TGCAGTGCCCCTACCCCAGGTAGGGGCACTGAAGCTTTCTTT.

This clonotype came up a few times. This rearrangement joins TRBV15 to TRBJ2-2; D unclear. Germline CDR1 and CDR2: LNHNV and YYDKDF (reference sequence). The CDR3 has 11 amino acids. Trimming stripped 3 bases from V and 4 bases from J, with 0 bases between. The CDR3 nucleotides are TGTGCCACCAGCAGCACCGGGGAGCTGTTTTTT. Translating it yields CATSSTGELFF.

The chain joins TRBV3-1 to TRBJ2-5; D gene unclear. The ends were cut back, 1 base at V and 5 bases at J, with 11 bases in the middle. This CDR3 is built from 14 residues. Germline CDR1 LGHDT, CDR2 YNNKEL (reference sequence). The CDR3 bases are TGTGCCAGCAGCCAAGGAAGGACGTGGGAGACCCAGTACTTC. It is translated as CASSQGRTWETQYF.

The chain has TRBV20-1 and TRBJ2-7; 9 nucleotides match TRBD1. The CDR3 is 13 amino acids. V lost 1 base and J lost 3; bases outside the gene matches: 1. Germline V gene lookup returns CDR1 DFQATT and CDR2 SNEGSKA (reference sequence). CDR3 sequence reads: CSARGDRDYEQYV. In DNA, the CDR3 is TGCAGTGCTAGAGGGGACAGGGACTACGAGCAGTACGTC.

The V and J genes are TRBV20-1 and TRBJ2-4, with 7 bases identical to TRBD2. CDR1 is DFQATT, CDR2 SNEGSKA, per germline (reference sequence). The CDR3 contains 16 residues. V was pared by 5 bases and J by 0 bases, with 10 bases of the junction left unmatched. CDR3 residues: CSALYMGGVAKNIQYF. DNA of the CDR3: TGCAGTGCTCTCTATATGGGGGGGGTAGCCAAAAACATTCAGTACTTC.

The V and J genes are TRBV4-1 and TRBJ2-1; D remains ambiguous. Trimming removed 0 bases from V and 1 base from J, with 7 bases in between. The germline gives CDR1 MGHRA, CDR2 YSYEKL. The CDR3 loop spans 15 amino acids. Here the CDR3 DNA reads TGCGCCAGCAGCCAAGAAGTTCGTTCCTACAATGAGCAGTTCTTC. Translation: CASSQEVRSYNEQFF.

Regarding this clonotype: Mismatch with germline at one junction end may stem from a read error. The chain is built from TRBV7-8 and TRBJ2-7, with TRBD1 matching over 8 bases. The CDR3 is 14 residues long. CDR1 is SGHVS, CDR2 FQNEAQ, per germline. CDR3 nucleotide sequence: TGTGCCAGCAGCGCAGGGACAGGCTCCTACGAGCGGTACTTC. This translates into CASSAGTGSYERYF.

This clonotype was observed a few times. The V and J genes are TRBV5-1 and TRBJ2-3, with TRBD2 matching 10 bases. Trimming removed 4 bases from V and 4 bases from J; junction bases left unmatched: 9. Germline loops: CDR1 SGHRS, CDR2 YFSETQ. This CDR3 is built from 16 residues. CDR3 residues: CASSLELAGRADTQYF. For the CDR3, the DNA is TGCGCCAGCAGCCTTGAACTAGCGGGGCGTGCAGATACGCAGTATTTT.

In this sample, this clonotype turned up many times. The limits of the CDR3 on the DNA are not certain, so only TCRdb's listed CDR3 is given. The chain employs TRBV2 and TRBJ1-1; the D call in the table, TRBD1, was not verified against the DNA. The CDR3 region is 13 residues in length, termini included. Germline values: CDR1 SNHLY, CDR2 FYNNEI. The CDR3 protein is CASSVDFGQGSFF.

This clonotype was seen at least ten times. J is TRBJ2-7 and V is TRBV20-1; 14 nucleotides match TRBD2. The CDR3 extends over 16 amino acids. V trimming: 1 base; J trimming: 6 bases; junction bases outside the gene matches: 8. Germline V gives CDR1 DFQATT, CDR2 SNEGSKA (reference sequence). The CDR3 DNA sequence: TGCAGTGCTAGAGCGCGACTAGCGGGGGGGCGGGGCGAGCAGTACTTC. This sequence encodes CSARARLAGGRGEQYF.

J is TRBJ2-7 and V is TRBV28; either TRBD1 or TRBD2 may fit D (5 bases each). CDR3 length: 15 residues. Per germline, CDR1 MDHEN and CDR2 SYDVKM. V lost 5 bases and J 8 bases, leaving 22 bases between the germline ends. CDR3: CASSVSGTAGIQQYV. In DNA form, the CDR3 reads TGTGCCAGCAGTGTGTCCGGGACGGCAGGGATCCAGCAGTACGTC.

The chain is built from TRBV20-1 and TRBJ2-5; D gene ambiguous. Germline loops: CDR1 DFQATT, CDR2 SNEGSKA (reference sequence). V shed 1 base and J shed 9 bases, with 12 bases lying between them. CDR3 length equals 12 residues. Written as DNA, the CDR3 is TGCAGTGCTAGAGTAAATTCCTTGGCCCAGTACTTC. Its protein is CSARVNSLAQYF.

This chain connects TRBV12-3 or TRBV12-4 to TRBJ2-7; 10 bases are a match to TRBD1. The ends lost 5 bases at V and 6 bases at J; junction bases unmatched: 4. The CDR3 extends over 13 amino acids. The CDR3 here is CASSAGQGTEQYF. The CDR3 nucleotides read TGTGCCAGCAGTGCGGGACAGGGGACCGAGCAGTACTTC.

The genes are TRBV4-1 and TRBJ2-7, with 10 bases lining up with TRBD2. Germline trimming cut 4 bases from V and 6 bases from J; bases unmatched to any gene: 6. CDR3 length: 14 amino acids. CDR1 is MGHRA and CDR2 is YSYEKL in the germline V gene. The CDR3 DNA reads TGCGCCAGCAGCCTAGCGGGGGGCCGCGGCGAGCAGTACTTC. It translates to CASSLAGGRGEQYF.

The chain has TRBV4-3 and TRBJ2-2, with 11 bases lining up with TRBD2. This CDR3 is 21 amino acids long. The germline gives CDR1 LGHNA, CDR2 YSLEER. V shed 0 bases, J shed 6 bases, and the junction held 18 bases outside the gene matches. CDR3: CASSQEEGIAGGPRWSGELFF. Here the CDR3 DNA reads TGCGCCAGCAGCCAAGAGGAGGGGATAGCGGGGGGGCCGAGGTGGTCCGGGGAGCTGTTTTTT.

A few counts support this clonotype. J is TRBJ1-2 and V is TRBV6-5; TRBD1 is a possible D gene (5 bases). With 0 bases removed from V and 6 bases from J, the gap between germline ends came to 17 bases. The germline V gene has CDR1 MNHEY and CDR2 SVGAGI. The CDR3 covers 16 residues. CDR3 loop: CASSYSTGARGDGYTF. The DNA of the CDR3 is TGTGCCAGCAGTTACTCGACTGGGGCTCGGGGGGATGGCTACACCTTC.

This clonotype was seen a handful of times. The chain has TRBV6-2 or TRBV6-3 and TRBJ2-5; TRBD2 agrees at 10 bases. This CDR3 is 15 amino acids long. Germline V gene sequence: CDR1 MNHEY, CDR2 SVGEGT. Unmatched junction bases numbered 9, after V lost 6 bases and J lost 5 bases. In nucleotides, the CDR3 is TGTGCCAGCAGACCAAGACTAGCGGGCCGGGAGACCCAGTACTTC. Its translation is CASRPRLAGRETQYF.

This clonotype was found a few times. The DNA of the CDR3 is TGCAGTGCGGAGGATACCCGGACGGACTCCTACGAGCAGTACTTC. Amino acids: CSAEDTRTDSYEQYF. The chain couples TRBV20-1 to TRBJ2-7, with D possibly TRBD2 on 5 matching bases. With 6 bases removed from V and 0 bases from J, the gap between germline ends came to 18 bases. The CDR3 sequence is 15 residues long. Per the germline V gene, CDR1 is DFQATT and CDR2 is SNEGSKA (reference sequence).

CDR3 loop: CASSRLGRGGSGDTQYF. As DNA, the CDR3 is TGTGCCAGCAGTCGCCTTGGGCGGGGGGGCTCGGGAGATACGCAGTATTTT. V usage is TRBV6-5 and J usage is TRBJ2-3; 9 bases line up with TRBD2. V trimming: 5 bases; J trimming: 5 bases; junction bases outside the gene matches: 14. CDR1 and CDR2 (germline): MNHEY, SVGAGI. This CDR3 region has 17 residues.

This clonotype has a handful of counts. This chain connects TRBV7-2 to TRBJ2-3, with 14 bases matching TRBD2. Germline V lookup: CDR1 SGHTA, CDR2 FQGNSA. The CDR3 is 18 residues long. V was pared by 5 bases and J by 1 base, with 8 bases of the junction left unmatched. The CDR3, as DNA: TGTGCCAGCAGCCCACGACTAGCGGGGGGGCCCGGCACAGATACGCAGTATTTT. Translating it yields CASSPRLAGGPGTDTQYF.

This clonotype was seen a few times. This chain connects TRBV29-1 to TRBJ2-2; 11 nucleotides align to TRBD1. CDR3 length: 15 residues. In germline, CDR1 is SQVTM, CDR2 ANQGSEA. The V segment lost 4 bases and the J segment 7 bases; nucleotides outside the gene matches: 8. The CDR3 nucleotides read TGCAGCGTTGTTGGGGACAGGGGGTTCAGCGGGGAGCTGTTTTTT. Translated: CSVVGDRGFSGELFF.

This clonotype has just a few counts. The V call is TRBV7-2, the J call TRBJ2-3; 10 bases agree with TRBD2. V lost 5 bases and J lost 6; bases outside the gene matches: 11. The CDR3 extends over 16 amino acids. Looked up from germline, CDR1 is SGHTA and CDR2 is FQGNSA. This CDR3 is CASSPSGGARWDTQYF. The CDR3 DNA is TGTGCCAGCAGCCCGAGCGGGGGGGCCCGGTGGGATACGCAGTATTTT.

This clonotype was counted only a few times. The chain couples TRBV7-9 to TRBJ1-2; the match to TRBD1 covers 8 bases. The CDR3 loop spans 17 amino acids. The V and J ends lost 4 bases and 4 bases, in that order; junction bases with no gene match: 14. Germline-derived CDR1 and CDR2 are SEHNR and FQNEAQ (reference sequence). CDR3 region: CASSSLNSGGSSYGYTF. For the CDR3, the DNA is TGTGCCAGCAGCTCCCTAAACTCAGGGGGCAGTTCCTATGGCTACACCTTC.